Given below is one T cell receptor (beta chain) in context. What it binds is unknown. The CDR3 loop spans 13 amino acids. Trimming pared 5 bases from V and 4 bases from J, leaving 12 bases between. Looked up from germline, CDR1 is SGHRS and CDR2 is YFSETQ. The method was immunoSEQ multiplex PCR; TCRdb's version includes in-frame clones alone and lacks a portion of them. Of 110,000 to 150,000 clones listed, approximately 90% are singletons. This sample is drawn from a study of T cell responses to AZD1222 COVID-19 vaccine. General study findings and limits: Unmutated variant regions are reportedly targeted by nearly half of spike-specific TCRs.

The chain uses TRBV5-1 and TRBJ2-5; D might be TRBD1 or TRBD2, each matching 6 bases. Source: peripheral blood, taken 28 days after the second AZD1222 dose. The sequence was obtained from an adult who received the AZD1222 COVID-19 vaccine. The CDR3, as DNA: TGCGCCAGCAGTCGACAGGAGGGAGAGACCCAGTACTTC. Its protein is CASSRQEGETQYF.